One sample yielded the 30 T cell receptor beta chains listed below, sequenced in a study of blood T cells in healthy people across ages. Sample-barcoded 5' priming and a J-beta primer mix drove a second PCR of roughly 7 to 11 cycles. TCRdb ran MiXCR on the 5' RACE reads and lists one entry per CDR3 protein. The top ten clones hold more than 6% of a sample with around 1.5 million distinct CDR3 sequences, around 59% of them seen once. Sequencing was carried out using blood. The receptors were sampled from a man younger than 30 in good health.

Here the CDR3 DNA reads TGTGCCAGCAGTTTTGTGGGCCGCACAGATACGCAGTATTTT. This codes for CASSFVGRTDTQYF. The chain carries TRBV12-3 or TRBV12-4 and TRBJ2-3; no definite D call. The CDR3 is 14 amino acids. Trimming pared 3 bases from V and 1 base from J, leaving 8 bases between.

V gene TRBV6-2 or TRBV6-3 combines with J gene TRBJ2-7; D is undetermined. The assigned J gene may be wrong: the sequence end matches TRBJ2-5 better. The CDR3 is 14 amino acids. Germline V gene lookup returns CDR1 MNHEY and CDR2 SVGEGT. The chain's CDR3 is CASSYFQVGETQYF. DNA for the CDR3: TGTGCCAGCAGTTATTTCCAGGTTGGGGAGACCCAGTACTTC.

The table lists this clonotype with many counts. The chain is built from TRBV20-1 and TRBJ2-1; TRBD2 matches 7 bases. The germline CDR1 and CDR2 sequences are DFQATT and SNEGSKA (reference sequence). J lost 1 base, V lost 3 bases, and 0 bases had no gene match. This CDR3 is built from 13 residues. CDR3 in DNA: TGCAGTGCTAGCGGGAGGTCCTACAATGAGCAGTTCTTC. Amino acid sequence: CSASGRSYNEQFF.

This clonotype has just a few counts. The chain couples TRBV29-1 to TRBJ1-2; no clear D. The germline CDR1 and CDR2 sequences are SQVTM and ANQGSEA. Deletions cut 6 bases from V and 5 bases from J, with 10 bases between. CDR3 length equals 11 residues. The CDR3 sequence: CSVPNDYGYTF. The CDR3 DNA reads as TGCAGCGTACCAAATGATTATGGCTACACCTTC.

With respect to this clonotype: This may stem from a read error, because a much larger clone lies one nucleotide away. The chain recombines TRBV12-3 or TRBV12-4 with TRBJ2-4; no firm D call. There are 12 residues in the CDR3. Deletions cut 1 base from V and 3 bases from J, with 1 base between. Here the CDR3 reads CASSLVKNIQYF. Written as DNA, the CDR3 is TGTGCCAGCAGTTTAGTCAAAAACATTCAGTACTTC.

The rearrangement links TRBV20-1 to TRBJ2-5, with D tentatively TRBD1 or TRBD2 (5 bases each). Germline V gives CDR1 DFQATT, CDR2 SNEGSKA (reference sequence). V lost 3 bases to trimming and J lost 11 bases, with 34 bases between them. The CDR3 contains 18 residues. The CDR3 bases are TGCAGTGCTAGCCCCGGGACGGGCGCGTCTCGGATCTACAATGAGCAGTACTTC. It is translated as CSASPGTGASRIYNEQYF.

V gene TRBV7-2 combines with J gene TRBJ2-3, with D possibly being TRBD1 or TRBD2 (5 bases each). Germline V gives CDR1 SGHTA, CDR2 FQGNSA. Trimming took 5 bases from V and 1 from J, leaving 19 bases between them. The CDR3 covers 17 residues. CDR3 DNA sequence: TGTGCCAGCAGCACAGGAGCCGGGATCGGGGGCACAGATACGCAGTATTTT. It translates to CASSTGAGIGGTDTQYF.

J is TRBJ2-1 and V is TRBV7-9; TRBD1 agrees at 7 bases. The CDR3 covers 14 residues. Trimming cost V 5 bases and J 5 bases; bases outside gene matches: 6. The V gene's germline CDR1 is SEHNR and CDR2 FQNEAQ (reference sequence). The CDR3 bases are TGTGCCAGCAGCACCCGGACAGGAAACAATGAGCAGTTCTTC. The encoded protein is CASSTRTGNNEQFF.

This clonotype was observed a single time. The chain joins TRBV7-8 to TRBJ2-7; perhaps D is TRBD1 or TRBD2 (5 bases each). The CDR3 totals 15 residues. The germline V gene has CDR1 SGHVS and CDR2 FQNEAQ. V was shortened by 5 bases and J by 12 bases, with 26 bases between the two germline ends. In DNA, the CDR3 is TGTGCCAGCAGCCCAACTAGGACACCAGGAGAGACCCTGTACTTC. It translates to CASSPTRTPGETLYF.

The V call is TRBV27, the J call TRBJ1-1; D ambiguous. The germline V gene has CDR1 MNHEY and CDR2 SMNVEV (reference sequence). This CDR3 contains 17 residues. The V end was cut by 2 bases, the J end by 7 bases, with 23 bases between. This CDR3 is CASSLRVGFGLDFEAFF. CDR3 bases: TGTGCCAGCAGTTTAAGGGTGGGCTTCGGTTTAGACTTTGAAGCTTTCTTT.

The chain has TRBV7-9 and TRBJ1-4; D unresolved. Germline-derived CDR1 and CDR2 are SEHNR and FQNEAQ (reference sequence). Trimming removed 5 bases from V and 4 bases from J, with 14 bases in between. CDR3 length equals 15 residues. CDR3 nucleotide sequence: TGTGCCAGCAGCAGCCCGGTTGGCCATAATGAAAAACTGTTTTTT. Encoded protein: CASSSPVGHNEKLFF.

This sequence joins TRBV7-8 and TRBJ2-4; tentatively, D is TRBD2 (5 bases). The germline gives CDR1 SGHVS, CDR2 FQNEAQ. V lost 1 base and J lost 0, with 22 bases in between. The CDR3 spans 20 residues. CDR3 DNA sequence: TGTGCCAGCAGCTTAGAGGAGCTTGGGGTGGGAGAATTAGCCAAAAACATTCAGTACTTC. It encodes CASSLEELGVGELAKNIQYF.

The J gene is TRBJ1-1, the V gene TRBV9; tentative D call: TRBD1 (5 bases). This CDR3 comprises 13 residues. V dropped 4 bases and J dropped 1 base, with 8 bases sitting between them. CDR1 SGDLS and CDR2 YYNGEE come from the germline V gene. The CDR3 loop reads CASSMGGNTEAFF. The CDR3 nucleotides are TGTGCCAGCAGCATGGGGGGGAACACTGAAGCTTTCTTT.

This clonotype was seen more than once but under ten times. V is TRBV18 and J is TRBJ2-1; the D gene could be TRBD1 or TRBD2 (5 bases each). Deletions cut 2 bases from V and 7 bases from J, with 6 bases between. The CDR3 covers 12 residues. The V gene's germline CDR1 is KGHSH and CDR2 LQKENI. The CDR3 sequence is CASSPEGNEQFF. CDR3 bases: TGTGCCAGCTCACCAGAGGGGAATGAGCAGTTCTTC. The full variable domain, completed using reference TRBV18 and TRBJ2-1, is NAGVMQNPRHLVRRRGQEARLRCSPMKGHSHVYWYRQLPEEGLKFMVYLQKENIIDESGMPKERFSAEFPKEGPSILRIQQVVRGDSAAYFCASSPEGNEQFFGPGTRLTVL.

The V gene is TRBV10-3, the J gene TRBJ2-3, with D uncertain. Between the trimmed V and J ends, which lost 8 bases and 6 bases, there was a span of 9 bases. The CDR3 is made up of 11 amino acids. Germline CDR1 reads ENHRY; CDR2 reads SYGVKD. The CDR3 reads CAISSSDTQYF. CDR3 coding DNA: TGTGCCATCTCGTCCTCGGATACGCAGTATTTT.

The chain has TRBV15 and TRBJ2-7, with 8 bases matching TRBD1. Trimming took 0 bases from V and 7 from J; bases not matched to a gene: 2. Germline V CDR1 and CDR2: LNHNV, YYDKDF (reference sequence). The CDR3 runs to 13 residues. CDR3 region: CATSREGQGEQYF. DNA for the CDR3: TGTGCCACCAGCAGAGAAGGACAGGGAGAGCAGTACTTC. The variable domain in full, with the rest retrieved from reference TRBV15 and TRBJ2-7, is DAMVIQNPRYQVTQFGKPVTLSCSQTLNHNVMYWYQQKSSQAPKLLFHYYDKDFNNEADTPDNFQSRRPNTSFCFLDIRSPGLGDTAMYLCATSREGQGEQYFGPGTRLTVT.

The V gene is TRBV20-1, the J gene TRBJ1-1; 8 nucleotides agree with TRBD1. The CDR3 contains 13 residues. From germline, CDR1 is DFQATT and CDR2 SNEGSKA (reference sequence). This CDR3 is CRGWGQEDTEAFF. The CDR3 nucleotides are TGCAGAGGGTGGGGACAGGAGGACACTGAAGCTTTCTTT.

J is TRBJ1-4 and V is TRBV7-2; no reliable D call. The CDR3 is 13 residues long. Trimming removed 2 bases from V and 8 bases from J, with 9 bases in between. Germline V lookup: CDR1 SGHTA, CDR2 FQGNSA. The CDR3 DNA follows: TGTGCCAGCAGCTTATGGACTGGAGAAAAACTGTTTTTT. Amino acid sequence: CASSLWTGEKLFF.

This clonotype was seen a few times. DNA for the CDR3: TGTGCCAGCAGCTTAAGGCGGCGGGGCGGGAGGATAGTGGAGGAGACCCAGTACTTC. This sequence encodes CASSLRRRGGRIVEETQYF. The rearrangement joins TRBV11-2 to TRBJ2-5; 8 bases map to TRBD2. V dropped 2 bases and J dropped 5; count of bases not matched to a gene: 19. The germline V gene has CDR1 SGHAT and CDR2 FQNNGV. This CDR3 is 19 amino acids long.

This clonotype was seen a handful of times. This rearrangement joins TRBV29-1 to TRBJ1-1, with D perhaps matching TRBD1 (6 bases). CDR1 and CDR2 from the germline V gene are SQVTM and ANQGSEA. V was cut by 3 bases and J by 4 bases, with 18 bases left in between. The CDR3 has 15 amino acids. CDR3 DNA: TGCAGCGTTGAGAGGGGGAGTGGGGTGAGCACTGAAGCTTTCTTT. As protein: CSVERGSGVSTEAFF.

This chain links TRBV6-5 with TRBJ2-2; no clear D. The CDR3 loop spans 15 amino acids. The germline V and J ends were trimmed by 7 bases and 1 base, with 13 bases remaining between them. Germline CDR1 and CDR2: MNHEY and SVGAGI. The CDR3 region has the DNA TGTGCCAGCACAAGATCATTACTGAACACCGGGGAGCTGTTTTTT. This sequence encodes CASTRSLLNTGELFF.

The count of this clonotype is one. This chain joins TRBV20-1 and TRBJ2-7; 9 positions match TRBD1. Germline loops: CDR1 DFQATT, CDR2 SNEGSKA (reference sequence). The length of the CDR3 is 15 residues. V was clipped by 5 bases and J by 2 bases; unmatched bases: 10. The CDR3 here is CSAGGQGAYAYEQYF. The CDR3 DNA reads TGCAGTGCTGGGGGACAGGGCGCCTACGCCTACGAGCAGTACTTC.

Ten or more counts support this clonotype. The rearrangement uses TRBV29-1 and TRBJ2-7; D unclear. Deletions cut 6 bases from V and 7 bases from J, with 19 bases between. This CDR3 contains 13 residues. Germline V CDR1 and CDR2: SQVTM, ANQGSEA. CDR3 residues: CSVVDAGSREQYF. As DNA, the CDR3 is TGCAGCGTCGTGGACGCCGGTTCGAGGGAGCAGTACTTC.

The chain employs TRBV29-1 and TRBJ1-2, with D perhaps matching TRBD1 (5 bases). The CDR3 has 13 residues. Trimming shortened V by 4 bases and J by 2 bases, and 11 bases separated the two germline ends. CDR1 SQVTM and CDR2 ANQGSEA come from the germline V gene. Here the CDR3 reads CSVASGRNYGYTF. The CDR3 nucleotides are TGCAGCGTTGCGTCAGGGCGCAACTATGGCTACACCTTC.

In nucleotides, the CDR3 is TGTGCCAGCAGCGTAGGGCAGTACGGAAACGAGCAGTACTTC. Translated: CASSVGQYGNEQYF. The V gene is TRBV9, the J gene TRBJ2-7; D call uncertain. The ends were cut back, 0 bases at V and 5 bases at J, with 12 bases in the middle. The germline V gene has CDR1 SGDLS and CDR2 YYNGEE. The CDR3 runs 14 residues.

The rearrangement links TRBV2 to TRBJ1-1, with unresolved D. Germline CDR1 SNHLY, CDR2 FYNNEI. This CDR3 spans 12 amino acids. V was pared by 3 bases and J by 11 bases, with 13 bases between. For the CDR3, the DNA is TGTGCCAGCAGTGAGAACAGCGGAGGGGCTTTCTTT. The encoded protein is CASSENSGGAFF.

This chain uses TRBV29-1 with TRBJ2-7, with TRBD1 matching over 12 bases. Germline CDR1 and CDR2: SQVTM and ANQGSEA. Unmatched junction bases numbered 8, after V lost 7 bases and J lost 7 bases. The CDR3 is made up of 13 amino acids. CDR3 DNA sequence: TGCAGCGGGGGACAGGGGGCTCAGAATGAGCAGTACTTC. This translates into CSGGQGAQNEQYF.

The chain uses TRBV5-1 and TRBJ2-1, with 8 bases fitting TRBD2. The DNA end lines up better with TRBJ2-7; the J call may be wrong. From germline, CDR1 is SGHRS and CDR2 YFSETQ. CDR3 length: 15 amino acids. The CDR3 is CASSFTGGPYNEQYF. In nucleotides, the CDR3 is TGCGCCAGCAGCTTCACGGGAGGGCCCTACAATGAGCAGTACTTC.

The sample holds one count of this clonotype. The genes are TRBV29-1 and TRBJ2-3; possible D gene TRBD2, 5 bases. Deletions cut 4 bases from V and 2 bases from J, with 16 bases between. The CDR3 runs 15 residues. Per the germline V gene, CDR1 is SQVTM and CDR2 is ANQGSEA. CDR3 in amino acids: CSVAPLDSITDTQYF. The CDR3 bases are TGCAGCGTTGCTCCACTAGACTCCATCACAGATACGCAGTATTTT.

This clonotype was seen a handful of times. The chain uses TRBV7-2 and TRBJ2-7; possible D gene TRBD2, 5 bases. The CDR3 runs 15 residues. Trimming took 0 bases from V and 3 from J, leaving 12 bases between them. CDR1 SGHTA and CDR2 FQGNSA come from the germline V gene. In nucleotides, the CDR3 is TGTGCCAGCAGCTTAGCGCACGGGGTGAACTACGAGCAGTACTTC. It translates to CASSLAHGVNYEQYF.